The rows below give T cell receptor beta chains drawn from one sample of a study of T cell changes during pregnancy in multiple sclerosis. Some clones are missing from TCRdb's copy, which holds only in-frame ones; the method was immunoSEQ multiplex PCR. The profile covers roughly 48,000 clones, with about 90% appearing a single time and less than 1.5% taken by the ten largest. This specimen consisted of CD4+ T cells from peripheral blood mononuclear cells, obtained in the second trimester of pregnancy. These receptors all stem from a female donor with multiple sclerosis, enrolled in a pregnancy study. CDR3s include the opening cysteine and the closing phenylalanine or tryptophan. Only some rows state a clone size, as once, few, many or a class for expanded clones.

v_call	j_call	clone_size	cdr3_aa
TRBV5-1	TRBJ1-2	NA	CASSSSGNYGYTF
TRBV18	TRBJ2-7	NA	CASSPGLLAYEQYF
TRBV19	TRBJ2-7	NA	CASSRQGAYEQYF
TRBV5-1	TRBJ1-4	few	CASSNLDRSTNEKLFF
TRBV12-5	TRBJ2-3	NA	CASGRRGGWGTDTQYF
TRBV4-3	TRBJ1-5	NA	CASSQETGQPQHF
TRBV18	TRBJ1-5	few	CASSPVRQGGYSNQPQHF
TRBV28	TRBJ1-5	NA	CASSLRSTGNSQPQHF
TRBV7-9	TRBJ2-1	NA	CASSEDRGISSYNEQFF
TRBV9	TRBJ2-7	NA	CASSAQGYEQYF
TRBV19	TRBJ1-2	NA	CASTTGSLGQAGTF
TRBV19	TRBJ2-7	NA	CASSPSSGIGEQYF
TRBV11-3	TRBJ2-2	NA	CASSPGLAGYTGELFF
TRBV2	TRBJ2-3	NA	CASSERTRSTDTQYF
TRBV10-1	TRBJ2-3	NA	CASKTSGRELTDTQYF
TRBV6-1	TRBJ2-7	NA	CASSVLTGSGEQYF
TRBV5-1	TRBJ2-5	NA	CASSSTGEETQYF
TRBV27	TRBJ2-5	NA	CASSLYRLGGGETQYF
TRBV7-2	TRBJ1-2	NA	CASSYRGSYGYTF
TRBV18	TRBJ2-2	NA	CASSPPVAGGTGELFF
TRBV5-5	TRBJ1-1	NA	CASSFTTGTVANTEAFF